The 9 T cell receptor beta chains below come from one sample, sequenced in a study of blood T cells in healthy people across ages (dated by TCRdb to 2015 to 2017). The library was obtained by 5' RACE. The run used an Illumina HiSeq 2500. A second PCR of about 7 to 12 cycles was run with a J-beta primer mix and a sample-barcoded 5' primer. TCRdb cleaned the public reads at Q25 with fastp, built clones with MiXCR and kept in-frame beta chains. Every CDR3 protein is listed once, alongside the most common genes and DNA of its rows. Counted in this sample were approximately 1,100,000 distinct CDR3 sequences; 45% of them appeared once. Around 18% of the sample lies in the top ten. The sequencing sample was made of blood. The receptor set was obtained from a woman in her fifties or sixties in good health.

The chain couples TRBV20-1 to TRBJ2-5; 10 bases line up with TRBD2. The CDR3 runs to 15 residues. Germline V gene lookup returns CDR1 DFQATT and CDR2 SNEGSKA (reference sequence). After removal of 2 bases from V and 3 bases from J, the junction contained 6 bases not matched to a gene. As DNA, the CDR3 is TGCAGTGCTAGAAAAGCGGGAGGGGGTGAAGAGACCCAGTACTTC. Translating it yields CSARKAGGGEETQYF.

This clonotype was counted once. This chain uses TRBV7-9 with TRBJ2-7; D perhaps matches TRBD2 (6 bases). Germline V gives CDR1 SEHNR, CDR2 FQNEAQ (reference sequence). The V end lost 7 bases, the J end lost 7 bases, and 26 bases lay between the germline ends. The CDR3 has 16 amino acids. CDR3 loop: CASKGGNLDLDNEQYF. The CDR3 coding sequence is TGTGCCAGCAAGGGCGGGAATCTCGATCTCGACAATGAGCAGTACTTC.

The chain has TRBV27 and TRBJ2-1; 10 positions agree with TRBD2. This CDR3 is 16 amino acids long. Unmatched junction bases numbered 5, after V lost 5 bases and J lost 1 base. Germline V gene lookup returns CDR1 MNHEY and CDR2 SMNVEV (reference sequence). The CDR3 sequence: CASSPLAGASYNEQFF. Here the CDR3 DNA reads TGTGCCAGCAGTCCCCTAGCGGGAGCTTCCTACAATGAGCAGTTCTTC.

Note on this clonotype: A read error may account for a junction end that differs from germline. The V and J genes are TRBV5-1 and TRBJ2-1, with 9 positions matching TRBD2. The germline V gene has CDR1 SGHRS and CDR2 YFSETQ. This CDR3 contains 17 residues. The CDR3 region has the DNA TGCGCCAGCAGCTTGGGGGATGGGACTAGCAGGTACAGTGAGCAGTTCTTC. Protein: CASSLGDGTSRYSEQFF.

The gene calls are TRBV20-1 and TRBJ2-7; 7 bases are a match to TRBD1. V gave up 1 base and J gave up 1 base; unmatched junction bases: 4. The CDR3 loop spans 14 amino acids. The germline V gene has CDR1 DFQATT and CDR2 SNEGSKA (reference sequence). As DNA, the CDR3 is TGCAGTGCTAGAGTTCCGACAGGGTCCTACGAGCAGTACTTC. Translated: CSARVPTGSYEQYF.

J is TRBJ2-2 and V is TRBV4-1; 7 bases agree with TRBD1. This CDR3 is built from 15 residues. Trimming at V came to 0 bases and at J to 6 bases, leaving 4 bases not matched to a gene. Germline values: CDR1 MGHRA, CDR2 YSYEKL. CDR3 coding DNA: TGCGCCAGCAGCCAAGACCTTGGGACAGCCGGGGAGCTGTTTTTT. It specifies CASSQDLGTAGELFF.

This clonotype appeared a few times. The chain uses TRBV4-2 and TRBJ2-3; tentatively, D is TRBD1 (6 bases). V shed 4 bases and J shed 4 bases, with 15 bases lying between them. Per germline, CDR1 LGHNA and CDR2 YNFKEQ. CDR3 length: 15 amino acids. The CDR3 DNA reads TGTGCCAGCAGCCCTAGGGGCTCAGGGGCAGATACGCAGTATTTT. As protein: CASSPRGSGADTQYF.

This clonotype came up a few times. V is TRBV6-6 and J is TRBJ1-2; possible D gene TRBD1, 5 bases. Trimming cost V 6 bases and J 0 bases, with 14 bases left between them. Germline CDR1 is MNHNY and CDR2 is SVGAGI (reference sequence). The CDR3 covers 15 residues. The CDR3: CASRLSGTANYGYTF. Written as DNA, the CDR3 is TGTGCCAGCAGACTTTCCGGGACCGCTAACTATGGCTACACCTTC.

The CDR3 here is CSTRDRVETQYF. CDR3 coding DNA: TGCAGCACGCGCGACAGAGTAGAGACCCAGTACTTC. The rearrangement joins TRBV20-1 to TRBJ2-5, with D perhaps TRBD1 (5 bases). The germline V gene has CDR1 DFQATT and CDR2 SNEGSKA (reference sequence). The CDR3 is 12 residues long.